Sequencing of this T cell receptor beta chain was carried out in a study of blood T cell repertoires in COVID-19. The CDR3 contains 14 residues. Looked up from germline, CDR1 is SNHLY and CDR2 is FYNNEI. V dropped 4 bases and J dropped 7 bases, with 14 bases sitting between them. The protocol was immunoSEQ multiplex PCR, while the TCRdb copy is restricted to in-frame clones and leaves out a portion. The profile covers 450,000 to 500,000 clones, with roughly nine tenths appearing a single time and roughly 8.5% taken by the ten largest. Sample: PBMCs or T cells enriched from blood (not recorded which). The chain uses TRBV2 and TRBJ1-5; D perhaps matches TRBD1 (5 bases). This receptor was identified in a woman aged 55-75 years who had recovered from COVID-19. The DNA of the CDR3 is TGTGCCAGCAGTGCCCCGGGGGATAGACAGCCCCAGCATTTT. It translates to CASSAPGDRQPQHF.